The subject of this entry is one TCR beta chain. The source of the sample is a study of blood T cell repertoires in COVID-19. The CDR3 length is 13 residues. V gave up 6 bases and J gave up 9 bases; unmatched junction bases: 8. Looked up from germline, CDR1 is SGHNT and CDR2 is YYREEE (reference sequence). Method: immunoSEQ multiplex PCR; TCRdb's copy keeps in-frame clones and lacks some. The profile covers around 170,000 clones, with nearly 90% appearing a single time and 1.5% to 2% taken by the ten largest. The specimen sequenced was peripheral blood. The chain recombines TRBV5-4 with TRBJ2-1; TRBD1 matches 8 bases. This receptor was obtained from a man between 18 and 29 years old who had recovered from COVID-19. The chain's CDR3 is CASTASDRGEQFF. DNA of the CDR3: TGTGCCAGCACAGCTAGCGACAGGGGTGAGCAGTTCTTC. Full variable domain (remainder filled in from reference TRBV5-4 and TRBJ2-1): ETGVTQSPTHLIKTRGQQVTLRCSSQSGHNTVSWYQQALGQGPQFIFQYYREEENGRGNFPPRFSGLQFPNYSSELNVNALELDDSALYLCASTASDRGEQFFGPGTRLTVL.